This T cell receptor beta chain was sequenced for a study of T-cell reconstitution after alpha-beta-depleted transplantation in children. Study-wide results and caveats: After transplant, high TCRbeta diversity at day 60 in some patients arose from surviving recipient T cells and thymic progenitors. T cells produced anew were the main source of T-cell counts and diversity one year after transplant. Where alpha-beta T cells came from about two months after transplant was reportedly several hundred expanded graft clones.

The V and J ends lost 6 bases and 2 bases, in that order; junction bases with no gene match: 6. The CDR3 is 15 residues long. This clonotype was detected a few times. Its matching antigen is unknown. For TCRbeta, the library was prepared with unique molecular identifiers. Each CDR3 protein is one row after TCRdb ran MiXCR on the PCR reads. The sample carries under 100,000 distinct CDR3 sequences, 15% to 17% recorded once. This sequence was found in a male patient aged 2 to 10 who had a stem cell transplant for acute lymphoblastic leukemia, so the T cells may come from the graft donor. V gene TRBV12-3 or TRBV12-4 combines with J gene TRBJ2-5; 10 bases agree with TRBD2. The sequences come from PBMCs, mostly from graft donor cells, collected 180 days after TCRalphabeta/CD19-depleted stem cell transplant. The CDR3 sequence is CASSQASGGQETQYF. The CDR3 coding sequence is TGTGCCAGCAGCCAAGCTAGCGGGGGACAAGAGACCCAGTACTTC.